This entry features one TCR beta chain sequence. Antigen unknown. Germline V gives CDR1 SGHNT, CDR2 YENEEA. Trimming removed 0 bases from V and 8 bases from J; junction bases left unmatched: 4. This CDR3 region has 14 residues. Patients had chemo-refractory metastatic non-small-cell lung cancer and received focal radiation plus CTLA-4 blockade that used ipilimumab. This sample stems from a study of radiotherapy plus CTLA-4 blockade in lung cancer. Overall study results and limits: Some TCR clones had been derived from tumors. These clones expanded in peripheral blood after radiotherapy plus ipilimumab.

TCRdb keeps only in-frame clones here, not all; method: immunoSEQ multiplex PCR. The repertoire holds some 92,000 clones, with approximately 85% as singletons. This receptor was taken from a human donor with non-small cell lung cancer who had a partial response to radiotherapy plus ipilimumab. The source material was peripheral blood, sampled from a patient treated with radiotherapy plus ipilimumab. J is TRBJ2-1 and V is TRBV11-3, with 7 bases that match TRBD2. In DNA form, the CDR3 reads TGTGCCAGCAGCTTAGAGGGAGGGCCCCATGAGCAGTTCTTC. This translates into CASSLEGGPHEQFF.